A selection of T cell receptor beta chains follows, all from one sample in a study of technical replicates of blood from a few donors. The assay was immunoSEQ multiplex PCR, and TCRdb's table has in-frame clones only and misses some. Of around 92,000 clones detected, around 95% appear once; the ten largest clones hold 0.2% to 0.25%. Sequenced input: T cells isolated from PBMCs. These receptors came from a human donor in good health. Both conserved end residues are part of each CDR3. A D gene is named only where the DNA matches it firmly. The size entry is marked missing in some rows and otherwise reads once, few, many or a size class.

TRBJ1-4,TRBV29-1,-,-,TGCAGCGTTGACGCGGGGCTTAATGAAAAACTGTTTTTT,CSVDAGLNEKLFF
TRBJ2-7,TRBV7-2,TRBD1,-,TGTGCCAGCAGCTTAGGACAGGGGCTGAACGAGCAGTACTTC,CASSLGQGLNEQYF
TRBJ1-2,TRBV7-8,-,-,TGTGCCAGCAGCTTAGGCCCCGCAGGGGATGGCTATGGCTACACCTTC,CASSLGPAGDGYGYTF
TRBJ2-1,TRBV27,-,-,TGTGCCAGCTCCGACCGGGACTACAATGAGCAGTTCTTC,CASSDRDYNEQFF
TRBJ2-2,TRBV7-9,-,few,TGTGCCAGCAGCTTCCCGGGGGACAGCGCGAGGGAGCTGTTTTTT,CASSFPGDSARELFF
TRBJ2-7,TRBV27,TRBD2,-,TGTGCCAGCAGAGGGCTAGCGGGGGGGAGCTACGAGCAGTACTTC,CASRGLAGGSYEQYF
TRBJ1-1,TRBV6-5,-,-,TGTGCCAGCAGTTACTTACAGGGGAACACTGAAGCTTTCTTT,CASSYLQGNTEAFF
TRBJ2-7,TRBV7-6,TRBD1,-,TGTGCCAGCAGCTTGGGGAGTGACAGGGCTCAGTACTTC,CASSLGSDRAQYF
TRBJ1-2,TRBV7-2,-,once,TGTGCCAGCAGCTTAGATTCCCGGGGATCTAAGCACTACACCTTC,CASSLDSRGSKHYTF
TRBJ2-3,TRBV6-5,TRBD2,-,TGTGCCAGCAGTCCATCTAGCGGGAGCACAGATACGCAGTATTTT,CASSPSSGSTDTQYF
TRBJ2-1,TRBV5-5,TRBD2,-,TGTGCCAGCGGGACTAGCGGTTCCAATGAGCAGTTCTTC,CASGTSGSNEQFF
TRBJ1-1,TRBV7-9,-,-,TGTGCCAGCAGCGCTAGTCTGAACACTGAAGCTTTCTTT,CASSASLNTEAFF
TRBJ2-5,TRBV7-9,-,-,TGTGCCAGCAGCGCCCGTGGAGTGCACCAAGAGACCCAGTACTTC,CASSARGVHQETQYF
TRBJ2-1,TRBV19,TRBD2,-,TGTGCCAGTAGTATCCCGGGACTAGCGGGAGGGAGCTACAATGAGCAGTTCTTC,CASSIPGLAGGSYNEQFF
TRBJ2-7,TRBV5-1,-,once,TGCGCCAGCAGCTTGGAGCCAGGCGTAAGCTCCTACGAGCAGTACTTC,CASSLEPGVSSYEQYF
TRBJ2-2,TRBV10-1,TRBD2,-,TGCGCCAGCAGTGCCACTAGCGGTCTAACCGGGGAGCTGTTTTTT,CASSATSGLTGELFF
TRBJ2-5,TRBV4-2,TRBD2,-,TGTGCCAGCAGCCAAGGAAACAGCCTAGCGGGGACCCAGTACTTC,CASSQGNSLAGTQYF
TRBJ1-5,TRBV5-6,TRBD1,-,TGTGCCAGCAGCACTATACAGGGGGCGCGGAATCAGCCCCAGCATTTT,CASSTIQGARNQPQHF
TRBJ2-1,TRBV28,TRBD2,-,TGTGCCACCAGATACTCCGGGCCTAGCGGGATTTCTTACAATGAGCAGTTCTTC,CATRYSGPSGISYNEQFF
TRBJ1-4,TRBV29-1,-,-,TGCAGCGTTTCCCAAAAGGAGGAGGAAAAACTGTTTTTT,CSVSQKEEEKLFF
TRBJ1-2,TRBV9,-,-,TGTGCCAGCAGCGGAACCACAGGGCCCTTGTCTAACTATGGCTACACCTTC,CASSGTTGPLSNYGYTF
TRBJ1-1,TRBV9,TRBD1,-,TGTGCCAGCAGTGGGGACAGCCGCCCGAACACTGAAGCTTTCTTT,CASSGDSRPNTEAFF
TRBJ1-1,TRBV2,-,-,TGTGCCAGCAGTCAGCAGGGGAAGGACACTGAAGCTTTCTTT,CASSQQGKDTEAFF
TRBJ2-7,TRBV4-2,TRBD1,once,TGTGCCAGCAGCCACGACAGGGGATCCTACGAGCAGTACTTC,CASSHDRGSYEQYF
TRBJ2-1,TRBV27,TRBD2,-,TGTGCCAGCAGTCTTAGCGGGGCCCCCTACAATGAGCAGTTCTTC,CASSLSGAPYNEQFF
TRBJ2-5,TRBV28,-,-,TGTGCCAGCATTCGGCAGGGTTTTAGTACCCAGTACTTC,CASIRQGFSTQYF
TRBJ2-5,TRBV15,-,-,TGTGCCACCAGCAGAGATCGGTTACACCAAGAGACCCAGTACTTC,CATSRDRLHQETQYF
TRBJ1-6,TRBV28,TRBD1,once,TGTGCCAGCAGTTTTGACAGGGGGGTTATTTCACCCCTCCACTTT,CASSFDRGVISPLHF
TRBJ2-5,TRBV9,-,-,TGTGCCAGCAGCCGCATGGGCGTCCAAGAGACCCAGTACTTC,CASSRMGVQETQYF
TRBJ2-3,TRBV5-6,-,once,TGTGCCAGCAGCCTCCCCAGGGATACGCAGTATTTT,CASSLPRDTQYF
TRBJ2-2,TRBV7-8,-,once,TGTGCCAGCAGCTTAGTCCTGAGGGGGGGCGGGACCGGGGAGCTGTTTTTT,CASSLVLRGGGTGELFF
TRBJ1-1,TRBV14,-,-,TGTGCCAGCAGCCAAGAAGGCAGGGAAGTATGGGGCACTGAAGCTTTCTTT,CASSQEGREVWGTEAFF